These T cell receptor beta chains were read from a single sample in a study of Ad26.COV2.S vaccination and SARS-CoV-2 variants. Generated by immunoSEQ multiplex PCR, the TCRdb table keeps only in-frame clones and is missing some. The data contain fewer than 800,000 clones, more than 80% of them singletons. The source was peripheral blood, collected in a trial of Ad26.COV2.S vaccine versus placebo. The receptors were gathered from a person aged 18 to 65 who received the Ad26.COV2.S COVID-19 vaccine or a placebo. The CDR3 runs from the conserved cysteine through the conserved F or W. A D gene is named only where the DNA matches it firmly. The listing skips clone size in some rows; elsewhere it reads once, few, many or a size class.

d_gene	j_gene	abundance	v_gene	CDR3aa	CDR3nt
TRBD1	TRBJ1-5	once	TRBV19	CASSLDRGNQPQHF	TGTGCCAGTAGCCTAGACAGGGGGAATCAGCCCCAGCATTTT
NA	TRBJ2-7	NA	TRBV19	CASSISVNRNEQYF	TGTGCCAGTAGTATCTCCGTGAACCGGAACGAGCAGTACTTC
NA	TRBJ2-3	NA	TRBV27	CASSPGQFPDTQYF	TGTGCCAGCAGTCCCGGACAGTTCCCAGATACGCAGTATTTT
TRBD1	TRBJ2-2	NA	TRBV12-5	CASGRPGTAPITGELFF	TGTGCTAGTGGCAGACCTGGGACAGCCCCGATCACCGGGGAGCTGTTTTTT
NA	TRBJ2-5	NA	TRBV6-5	CASRTEETQYF	TGTGCCAGCAGGACCGAAGAGACCCAGTACTTC
NA	TRBJ2-2	NA	TRBV7-8	CASTKRDTSNTGELFF	TGTGCCAGCACCAAAAGGGACACCTCGAACACCGGGGAGCTGTTTTTT
TRBD1	TRBJ1-1	once	TRBV5-4	CASRGQMNTEAFF	TGTGCCAGCAGGGGACAGATGAACACTGAAGCTTTCTTT
NA	TRBJ1-4	NA	TRBV2	CASRVEKLFF	TGTGCCAGTAGGGTGGAAAAACTGTTTTTT
NA	TRBJ2-7	NA	TRBV13	CASSLGIHEQYF	TGTGCCAGCAGCTTAGGCATCCACGAGCAGTACTTC
TRBD2	TRBJ2-3	NA	TRBV5-8	CASSARTSASDTQYF	TGTGCCAGCAGCGCCAGGACTAGCGCGTCAGATACGCAGTATTTT
TRBD2	TRBJ2-7	NA	TRBV18	CASSPGRVGGEQYF	TGTGCCAGCTCACCAGGGAGGGTTGGTGGCGAGCAGTACTTC
TRBD1	TRBJ2-7	NA	TRBV7-9	CASSSGQGAIYEQYF	TGTGCCAGCAGCTCGGGACAGGGGGCTATCTACGAGCAGTACTTC
NA	TRBJ1-1	NA	TRBV5-1	CASSLEGVTPREAFF	TGCGCCAGCAGCCTGGAGGGCGTTACCCCCCGTGAAGCTTTCTTT
TRBD1	TRBJ2-2	NA	TRBV11-2	CASSSTGQLGLFF	TGTGCCAGCAGCTCCACGGGACAGCTTGGGCTGTTTTTT
NA	TRBJ1-5	NA	TRBV2	CASSDRAVNQPQHF	TGTGCCAGCAGTGATAGGGCGGTGAATCAGCCCCAGCATTTT
NA	TRBJ2-3	NA	TRBV12-3/TRBV12-4	CASRTGMDTQYF	TGTGCCAGCAGAACAGGGATGGATACGCAGTATTTT
NA	TRBJ2-7	NA	TRBV5-1	CASSSDRRYEQYF	TGCGCCAGCAGCTCTGACAGGAGATACGAGCAGTACTTC
TRBD1	TRBJ1-2	NA	TRBV11-2	CASSSDRGQGYTF	TGTGCCAGCAGCTCCGACAGGGGGCAAGGCTACACCTTC
NA	TRBJ2-7	NA	TRBV30	CAGGNYEQYF	TGTGCAGGTGGGAACTACGAGCAGTACTTC
NA	TRBJ2-2	NA	TRBV12-1	CASSKDRGIVKTGELFF	TGTGCCAGCAGCAAAGACAGGGGTATTGTTAAAACCGGGGAGCTGTTTTTT
NA	TRBJ1-1	NA	TRBV15	CATTPGPLRAEAFF	TGTGCCACCACCCCCGGTCCCTTGAGGGCTGAAGCTTTCTTT
NA	TRBJ1-1	NA	TRBV21-1	CASSQGGPRAFF	TGTGCCAGCAGCCAAGGGGGACCCAGAGCTTTCTTT
TRBD1	TRBJ2-2	NA	TRBV6-2/TRBV6-3	CASSANSGGTGELFF	TGTGCCAGCAGTGCCAACTCAGGGGGCACCGGGGAGCTGTTTTTT
TRBD1	TRBJ1-1	NA	TRBV2	CASSEQGVWNTEAFF	TGTGCCAGCAGTGAACAGGGGGTTTGGAACACTGAAGCTTTCTTT
NA	TRBJ1-1	NA	TRBV30	CAWKERMNTETFF	TGTGCCTGGAAGGAACGAATGAACACTGAAACTTTCTTT
NA	TRBJ2-5	NA	TRBV21-1	CASSSGKEEGAQYF	TGTGCCAGCAGCAGCGGGAAAGAGGAGGGGGCCCAGTACTTC
NA	TRBJ2-1	NA	TRBV7-2	CASSLFSGYNEQFF	TGTGCCAGCAGCTTATTTTCCGGGTACAATGAGCAGTTCTTC
NA	TRBJ2-3	NA	TRBV24-1	CATSDRTFTDTQYF	TGTGCCACCAGTGATCGCACTTTCACAGATACGCAGTATTTT
TRBD2	TRBJ2-3	NA	TRBV30	CAWSVGGGVFRTQYF	TGTGCCTGGAGTGTGGGTGGGGGGGTGTTCAGAACGCAGTATTTT
NA	TRBJ2-5	NA	TRBV1	CTSSHHPASGTQETQYF	TGCACCAGCAGCCATCACCCGGCTAGCGGGACCCAAGAGACCCAGTACTTC
NA	TRBJ2-3	once	TRBV7-2	CASSLGGGASDTQYF	TGTGCCAGCAGCTTAGGAGGGGGGGCCTCAGATACGCAGTATTTT
NA	TRBJ2-2	NA	TRBV6-2/TRBV6-3	CASSPRWQSNTGELFF	TGTGCCAGCAGCCCTCGGTGGCAGTCGAACACCGGGGAGCTGTTTTTT
NA	TRBJ2-3	many	TRBV4-2	CASSRASGGSTDTQYF	TGTGCCAGCAGCAGAGCCTCGGGGGGCTCCACAGATACGCAGTATTTT
NA	TRBJ2-3	NA	TRBV7-9	CASSLEVDTQYF	TGTGCCAGCAGCTTAGAGGTTGATACGCAGTATTTT
NA	TRBJ1-1	NA	TRBV24-1	CATKRPNRTGTEAFF	TGTGCCACCAAGAGGCCAAACAGAACGGGAACTGAAGCTTTCTTT
NA	TRBJ2-7	NA	TRBV10-2	CASGVRGDSYEQYF	TGCGCCAGCGGTGTCAGGGGCGACTCCTACGAGCAGTACTTC
NA	TRBJ2-3	NA	TRBV5-1	CASSLRAPSTDTQYF	TGCGCCAGCAGCTTGAGGGCTCCTAGCACAGATACGCAGTATTTT
TRBD2	TRBJ2-1	NA	TRBV2	CASSKQPGLAGAYNEQFF	TGTGCCAGCAGTAAACAGCCGGGACTAGCGGGGGCCTACAATGAGCAGTTCTTC
TRBD1	TRBJ1-1	NA	TRBV6-5	CASSYHRGPEAFF	TGTGCCAGCAGTTACCACAGGGGGCCTGAAGCTTTCTTT
TRBD1	TRBJ1-5	NA	TRBV19	CASWSGQGASQPQHF	TGTGCCAGTTGGAGCGGACAGGGGGCCAGCCAGCCCCAGCATTTT
NA	TRBJ2-7	NA	TRBV6-2/TRBV6-3	CASSFRLSESSYEQYF	TGTGCCAGCAGCTTCCGACTCAGTGAGTCATCCTACGAGCAGTACTTC
NA	TRBJ2-7	NA	TRBV24-1	CATLSLQDPSYEQYF	TGTGCCACGTTGTCATTACAGGACCCCTCCTACGAGCAGTACTTC
NA	TRBJ1-1	NA	TRBV30	CAWSSGTTMNTEAFF	TGTGCCTGGAGCTCCGGGACAACCATGAACACTGAAGCTTTCTTT
NA	TRBJ1-2	NA	TRBV3-1/TRBV3-2	CASSPGNRVEGFYGYTF	TGTGCCAGCAGCCCAGGTAACCGGGTCGAGGGCTTCTATGGCTACACCTTC
TRBD2	TRBJ2-5	NA	TRBV30	CAWSVPGTIRETQYF	TGTGCCTGGAGTGTACCCGGGACTATTAGGGAGACCCAGTACTTC